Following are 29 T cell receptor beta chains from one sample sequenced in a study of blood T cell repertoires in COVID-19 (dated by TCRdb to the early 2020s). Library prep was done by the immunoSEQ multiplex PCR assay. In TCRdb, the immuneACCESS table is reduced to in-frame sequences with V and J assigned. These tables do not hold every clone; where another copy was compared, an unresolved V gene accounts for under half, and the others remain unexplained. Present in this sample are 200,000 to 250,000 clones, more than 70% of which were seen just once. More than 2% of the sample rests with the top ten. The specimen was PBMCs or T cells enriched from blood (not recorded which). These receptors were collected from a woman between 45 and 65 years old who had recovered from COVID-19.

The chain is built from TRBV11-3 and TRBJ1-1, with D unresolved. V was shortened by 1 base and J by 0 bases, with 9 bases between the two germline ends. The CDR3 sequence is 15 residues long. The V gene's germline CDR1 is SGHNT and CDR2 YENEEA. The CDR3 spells CASSLGLSMNTEAFF. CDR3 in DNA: TGTGCCAGCAGCTTAGGTCTCAGTATGAACACTGAAGCTTTCTTT. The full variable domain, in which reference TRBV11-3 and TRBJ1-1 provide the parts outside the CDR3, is EAGVVQSPRYKIIEKKQPVAFWCNPISGHNTLYWYLQNLGQGPELLIRYENEEAVDDSQLPKDRFSAERLKGVDSTLKIQPAELGDSAVYLCASSLGLSMNTEAFFGQGTRLTVV.

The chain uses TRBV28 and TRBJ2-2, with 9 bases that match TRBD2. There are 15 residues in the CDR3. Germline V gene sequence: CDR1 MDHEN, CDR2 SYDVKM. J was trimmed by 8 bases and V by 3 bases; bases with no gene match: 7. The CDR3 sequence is CASSLAGGPRGELFF. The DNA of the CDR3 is TGTGCCAGCAGTTTGGCGGGAGGGCCCCGGGGGGAGCTGTTTTTT.

The CDR3 coding sequence is TGTGCCATCAGAGGGACAGGGGACTATGGCTACACCTTC. The encoded protein is CAIRGTGDYGYTF. The rearrangement uses TRBV10-3 and TRBJ1-2, with 10 bases that match TRBD1. This CDR3 spans 13 amino acids. In germline, CDR1 is ENHRY, CDR2 SYGVKD. After removal of 6 bases from V and 3 bases from J, the junction contained 1 base not matched to a gene.

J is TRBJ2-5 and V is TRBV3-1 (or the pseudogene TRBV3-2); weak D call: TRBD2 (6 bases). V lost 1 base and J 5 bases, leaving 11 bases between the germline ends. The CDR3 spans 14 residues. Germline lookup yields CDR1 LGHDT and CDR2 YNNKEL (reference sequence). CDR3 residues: CASSQAASDETQYF. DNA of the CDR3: TGTGCCAGCAGCCAAGCGGCTAGCGACGAGACCCAGTACTTC.

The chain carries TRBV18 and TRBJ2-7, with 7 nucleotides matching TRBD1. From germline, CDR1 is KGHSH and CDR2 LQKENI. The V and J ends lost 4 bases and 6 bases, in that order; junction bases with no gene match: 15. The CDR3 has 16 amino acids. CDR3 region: CASSRGVPLTGAEQYF. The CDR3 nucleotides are TGTGCCAGCTCACGAGGAGTGCCCCTTACAGGGGCCGAGCAGTACTTC.

The CDR3 reads CASSLAGGGEQYF. The CDR3 DNA follows: TGTGCCAGCAGCTTGGCCGGGGGGGGCGAGCAGTACTTC. This sequence joins TRBV11-3 and TRBJ2-7, with 8 bases aligning to TRBD2. CDR3 length: 13 amino acids. The ends lost 3 bases at V and 6 bases at J; junction bases unmatched: 4. CDR1 is SGHNT, CDR2 YENEEA, per germline.

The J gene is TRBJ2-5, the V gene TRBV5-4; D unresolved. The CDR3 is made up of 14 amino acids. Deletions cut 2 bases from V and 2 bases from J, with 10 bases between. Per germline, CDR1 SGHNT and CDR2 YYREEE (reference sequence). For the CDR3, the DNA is TGTGCCAGCAGCTTCGCGGTGAATCAAGAGACCCAGTACTTC. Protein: CASSFAVNQETQYF.

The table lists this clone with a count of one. The CDR3 spells CASSLAGQGFNEQFF. The CDR3 DNA reads as TGTGCCAGCAGCTTGGCTGGACAGGGCTTCAATGAGCAGTTCTTC. The rearrangement joins TRBV5-8 to TRBJ2-1; 8 bases agree with TRBD1. J gave up 6 bases and V 0 bases, and 5 bases lay outside the gene matches. CDR3 length: 15 amino acids. Germline V CDR1 and CDR2: SGHTS, YDEGEE.

In DNA form, the CDR3 reads TGTGCCAGCAGCGCCCAACTAGCGGGGGCTTACGAGCAGTACTTC. Protein product: CASSAQLAGAYEQYF. This chain connects TRBV9 to TRBJ2-7; 11 nucleotides line up with TRBD2. Germline CDR1 is SGDLS and CDR2 is YYNGEE. The CDR3 contains 15 residues. V gave up 3 bases and J gave up 4 bases; unmatched junction bases: 6.

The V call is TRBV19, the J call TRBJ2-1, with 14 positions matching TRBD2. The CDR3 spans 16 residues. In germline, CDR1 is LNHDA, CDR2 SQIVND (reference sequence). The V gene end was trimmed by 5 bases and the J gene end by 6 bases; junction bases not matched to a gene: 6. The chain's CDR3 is CASSAQTSGRANEQFF. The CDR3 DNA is TGTGCCAGTAGTGCCCAGACTAGCGGGAGGGCCAATGAGCAGTTCTTC.

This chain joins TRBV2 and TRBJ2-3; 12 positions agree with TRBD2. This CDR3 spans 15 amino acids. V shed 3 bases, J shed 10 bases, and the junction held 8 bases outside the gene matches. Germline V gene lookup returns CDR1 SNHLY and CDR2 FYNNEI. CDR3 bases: TGTGCCAGCAGTGACCTAGCGGGGGGGCCTGATGCGCAGTATTTT. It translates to CASSDLAGGPDAQYF. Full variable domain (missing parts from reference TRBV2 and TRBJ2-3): EPEVTQTPSHQVTQMGQEVILRCVPISNHLYFYWYRQILGQKVEFLVSFYNNEISEKSEIFDDQFSVERPDGSNFTLKIRSTKLEDSAMYFCASSDLAGGPDAQYFGPGTRLTVL.

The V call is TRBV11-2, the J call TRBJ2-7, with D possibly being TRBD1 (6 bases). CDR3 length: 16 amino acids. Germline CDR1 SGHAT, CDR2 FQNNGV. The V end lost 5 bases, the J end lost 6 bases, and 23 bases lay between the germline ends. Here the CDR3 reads CASSAWAGAGAGEQYF. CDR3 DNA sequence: TGTGCCAGCAGCGCGTGGGCTGGTGCAGGGGCAGGCGAGCAGTACTTC.

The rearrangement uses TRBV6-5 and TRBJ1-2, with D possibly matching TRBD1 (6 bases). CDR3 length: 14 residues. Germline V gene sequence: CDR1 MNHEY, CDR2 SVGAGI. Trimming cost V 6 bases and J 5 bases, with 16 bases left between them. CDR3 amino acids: CASSDTGFGYGYTF. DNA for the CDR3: TGTGCCAGCAGCGATACAGGGTTTGGGTATGGCTACACCTTC.

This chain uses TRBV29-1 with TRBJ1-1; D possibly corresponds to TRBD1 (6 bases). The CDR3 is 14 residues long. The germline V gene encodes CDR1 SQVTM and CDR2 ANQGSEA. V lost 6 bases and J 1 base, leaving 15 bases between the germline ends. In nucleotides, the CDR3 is TGCAGCGTAGCCCGGGACAACACGAACACTGAAGCTTTCTTT. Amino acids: CSVARDNTNTEAFF.

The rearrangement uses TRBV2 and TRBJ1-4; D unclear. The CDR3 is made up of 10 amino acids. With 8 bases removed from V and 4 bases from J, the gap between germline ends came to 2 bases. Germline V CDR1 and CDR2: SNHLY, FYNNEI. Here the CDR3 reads CASRNEKLFF. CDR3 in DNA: TGTGCCAGCCGTAATGAAAAACTGTTTTTT. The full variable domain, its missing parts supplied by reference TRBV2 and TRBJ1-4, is EPEVTQTPSHQVTQMGQEVILRCVPISNHLYFYWYRQILGQKVEFLVSFYNNEISEKSEIFDDQFSVERPDGSNFTLKIRSTKLEDSAMYFCASRNEKLFFGSGTQLSVL.

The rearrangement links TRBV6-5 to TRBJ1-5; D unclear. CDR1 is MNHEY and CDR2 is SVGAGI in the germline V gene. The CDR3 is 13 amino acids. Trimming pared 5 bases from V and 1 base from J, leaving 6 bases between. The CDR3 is CASSRRSNQPQHF. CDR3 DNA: TGTGCCAGCAGTAGGCGGAGCAATCAGCCCCAGCATTTT.

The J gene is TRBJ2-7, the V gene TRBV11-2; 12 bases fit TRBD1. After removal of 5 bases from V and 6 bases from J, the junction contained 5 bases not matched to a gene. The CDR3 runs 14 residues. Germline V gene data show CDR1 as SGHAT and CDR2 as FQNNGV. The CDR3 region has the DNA TGTGCCAGCAGCACGGGACAGGGGGCTGGCGAGCAGTACTTC. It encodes CASSTGQGAGEQYF.

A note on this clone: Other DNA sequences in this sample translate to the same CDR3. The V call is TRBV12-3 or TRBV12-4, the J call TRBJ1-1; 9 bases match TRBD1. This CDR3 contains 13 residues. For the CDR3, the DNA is TGTGCTACTAGACAGGGGGGGAACACTGAAGCTTTCTTT. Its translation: CATRQGGNTEAFF.

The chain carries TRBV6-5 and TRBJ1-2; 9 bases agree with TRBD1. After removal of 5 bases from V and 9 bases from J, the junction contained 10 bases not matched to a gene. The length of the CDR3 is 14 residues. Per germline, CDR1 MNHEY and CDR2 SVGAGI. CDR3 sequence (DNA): TGTGCCAGCAGTCCTCGACAGGGGGAAGCGAGCTACACCTTC. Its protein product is CASSPRQGEASYTF.

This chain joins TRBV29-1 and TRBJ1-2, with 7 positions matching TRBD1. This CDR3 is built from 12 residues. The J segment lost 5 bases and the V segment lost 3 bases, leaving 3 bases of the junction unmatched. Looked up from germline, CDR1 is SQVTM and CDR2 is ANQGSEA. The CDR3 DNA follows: TGCAGCGTTGATAGGGACAGTTATGGCTACACCTTC. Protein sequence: CSVDRDSYGYTF.

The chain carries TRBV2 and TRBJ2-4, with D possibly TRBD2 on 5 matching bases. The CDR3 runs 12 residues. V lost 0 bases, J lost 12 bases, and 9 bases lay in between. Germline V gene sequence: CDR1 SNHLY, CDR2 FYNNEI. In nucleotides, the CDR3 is TGTGCCAGCAGTGAAGCCCAGCGGCGTCAGTACTTC. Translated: CASSEAQRRQYF.

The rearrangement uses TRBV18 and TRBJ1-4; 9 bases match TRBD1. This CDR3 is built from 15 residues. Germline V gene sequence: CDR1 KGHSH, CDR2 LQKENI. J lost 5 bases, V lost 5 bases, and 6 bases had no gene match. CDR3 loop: CASSSLQGANEKLFF. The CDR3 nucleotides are TGTGCCAGCTCATCATTACAGGGGGCGAATGAAAAACTGTTTTTT.

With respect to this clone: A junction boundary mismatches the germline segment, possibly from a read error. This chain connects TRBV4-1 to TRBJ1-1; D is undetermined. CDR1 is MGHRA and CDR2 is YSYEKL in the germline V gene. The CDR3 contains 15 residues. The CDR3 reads CASNQGPGVGAEAFF. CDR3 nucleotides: TGCGCCAGCAACCAAGGGCCGGGAGTGGGCGCTGAAGCTTTCTTT.

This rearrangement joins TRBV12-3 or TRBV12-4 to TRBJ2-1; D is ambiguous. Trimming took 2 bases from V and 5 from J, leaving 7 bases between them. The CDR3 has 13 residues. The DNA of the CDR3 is TGTGCCAGCAGTTTAACTATCAACAATGAGCAGTTCTTC. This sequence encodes CASSLTINNEQFF.

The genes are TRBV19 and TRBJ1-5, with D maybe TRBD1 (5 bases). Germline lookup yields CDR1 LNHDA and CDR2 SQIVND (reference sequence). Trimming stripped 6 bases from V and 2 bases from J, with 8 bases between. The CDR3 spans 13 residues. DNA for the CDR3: TGTGCCAGTAGCTCCAGGGGCAATCAGCCCCAGCATTTT. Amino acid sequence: CASSSRGNQPQHF.

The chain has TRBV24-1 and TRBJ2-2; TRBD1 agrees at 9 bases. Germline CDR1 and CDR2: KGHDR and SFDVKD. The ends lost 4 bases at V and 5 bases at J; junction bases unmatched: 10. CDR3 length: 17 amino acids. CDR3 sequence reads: CATSDRQTGGITGELFF. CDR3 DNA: TGTGCCACCAGTGACAGACAGACAGGGGGAATTACCGGGGAGCTGTTTTTT.

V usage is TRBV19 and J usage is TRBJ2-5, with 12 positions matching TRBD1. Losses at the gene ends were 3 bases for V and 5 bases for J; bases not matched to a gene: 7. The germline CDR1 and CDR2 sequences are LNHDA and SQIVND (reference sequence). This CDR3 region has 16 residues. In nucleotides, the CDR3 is TGTGCCAGTAGTATGGGACAGGGGGCGACCTACGAGACCCAGTACTTC. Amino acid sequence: CASSMGQGATYETQYF.

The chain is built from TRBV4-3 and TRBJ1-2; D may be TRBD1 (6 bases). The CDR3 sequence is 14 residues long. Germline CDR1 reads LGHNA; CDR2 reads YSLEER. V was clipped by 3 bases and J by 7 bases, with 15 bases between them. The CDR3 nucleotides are TGCGCCAGCAGCCATCCTAGGCAGGGGTCTGGCTACACCTTC. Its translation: CASSHPRQGSGYTF.

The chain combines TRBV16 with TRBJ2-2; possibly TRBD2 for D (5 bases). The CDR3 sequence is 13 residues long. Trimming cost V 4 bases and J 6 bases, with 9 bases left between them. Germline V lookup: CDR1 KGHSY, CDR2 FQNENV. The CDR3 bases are TGTGCCAGCAGCCCCCCCGGGGCCGGGGAGCTGTTTTTT. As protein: CASSPPGAGELFF.